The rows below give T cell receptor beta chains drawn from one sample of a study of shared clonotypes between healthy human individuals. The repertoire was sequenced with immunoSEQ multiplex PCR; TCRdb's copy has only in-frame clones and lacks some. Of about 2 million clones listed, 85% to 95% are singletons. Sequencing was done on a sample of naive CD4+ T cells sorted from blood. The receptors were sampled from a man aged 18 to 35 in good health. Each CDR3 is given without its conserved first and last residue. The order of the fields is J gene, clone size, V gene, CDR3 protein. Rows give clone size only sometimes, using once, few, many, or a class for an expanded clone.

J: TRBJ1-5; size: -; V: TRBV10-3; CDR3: AISEKGTSNQPQH
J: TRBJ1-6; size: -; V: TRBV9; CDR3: ASSETPNSPLH
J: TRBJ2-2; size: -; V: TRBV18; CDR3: ASSPPNGGSQNTGELF
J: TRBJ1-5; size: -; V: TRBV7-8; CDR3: ASSFGQGSNQPQH
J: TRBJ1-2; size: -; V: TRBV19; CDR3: ASSAGQGDGYT
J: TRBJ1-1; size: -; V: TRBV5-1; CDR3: ASSLGFTGPRATEAF
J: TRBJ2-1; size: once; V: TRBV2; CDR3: ASNSQGSRSYNEQF
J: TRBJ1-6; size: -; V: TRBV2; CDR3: ASSESGAGGSYSPLH
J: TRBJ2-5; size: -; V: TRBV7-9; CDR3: ASSSRTSGGQRETQY
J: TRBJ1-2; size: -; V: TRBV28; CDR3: ASSPIPKHYGYT
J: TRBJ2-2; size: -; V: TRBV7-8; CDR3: ASSLNGAARELF
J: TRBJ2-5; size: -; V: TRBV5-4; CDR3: ASSLDLAEGQETQY
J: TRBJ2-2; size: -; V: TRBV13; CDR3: ASSPRQGDNTGELF
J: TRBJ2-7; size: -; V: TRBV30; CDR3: AWSPGLRYEQY
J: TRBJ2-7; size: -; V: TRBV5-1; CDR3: ASSPAGGSPYEQY
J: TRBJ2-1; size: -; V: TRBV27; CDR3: ASIGTSAGDNEQF
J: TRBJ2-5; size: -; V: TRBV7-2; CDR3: ASSGSGRAGETQY
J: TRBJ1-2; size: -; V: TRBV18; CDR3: ASSPEAQGAYGYT
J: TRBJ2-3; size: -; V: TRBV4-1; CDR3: ASSQESTDTQY
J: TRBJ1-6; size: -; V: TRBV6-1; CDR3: ASGEKRTVRDSPLH
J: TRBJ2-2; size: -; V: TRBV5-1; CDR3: ASSLQLANTGELF
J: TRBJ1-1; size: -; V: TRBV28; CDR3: ATLGQRNTEAF
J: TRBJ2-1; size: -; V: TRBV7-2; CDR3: ASSTRDSRVIEQF
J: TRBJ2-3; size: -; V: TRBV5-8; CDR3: ASSLGLAVQSTDTQY
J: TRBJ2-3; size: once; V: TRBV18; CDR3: ASSLLNTADTQY
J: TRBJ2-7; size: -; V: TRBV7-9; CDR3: ASSSLGEQY
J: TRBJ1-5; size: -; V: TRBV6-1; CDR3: ASSPQGNQPQH
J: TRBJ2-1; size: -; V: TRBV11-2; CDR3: ASSLDLAGEGEQF